The 32 T cell receptor beta chains given below trace back to one sample, sequenced in a study of T cell repertoires in cytomegalovirus infection. TCRdb passed the reads through MiXCR, listing each CDR3 protein once. Among 480,000 or so distinct CDR3 sequences listed, about 11% were seen once. The sample taken for sequencing was PBMCs. The receptors stem from a human donor in good health (CMV status not recorded). Some clones in this sample may be carry-over from other donors' samples.

The V gene is TRBV5-1, the J gene TRBJ2-1; D gene uncertain. The CDR3 loop spans 19 amino acids. V lost 0 bases and J 3 bases, leaving 22 bases between the germline ends. Germline CDR1 and CDR2: SGHRS and YFSETQ. This CDR3 reads CASSLGLQGRSRSYNEQFF. DNA of the CDR3: TGCGCCAGCAGCTTGGGACTCCAAGGCCGATCCAGAAGCTACAATGAGCAGTTCTTC.

This clonotype was seen at least ten times. This chain connects TRBV19 to TRBJ2-1; the D is unclear. The V end was cut by 7 bases, the J end by 0 bases, with 13 bases between. Per germline, CDR1 LNHDA and CDR2 SQIVND (reference sequence). The CDR3 is 15 amino acids. The CDR3 reads CASIPSASSYNEQFF. DNA of the CDR3: TGTGCCAGTATCCCCTCGGCGAGCTCCTACAATGAGCAGTTCTTC.

The chain is built from TRBV6-4 and TRBJ2-2; D possibly corresponds to TRBD2 (5 bases). The CDR3 totals 15 residues. The V gene lost 7 bases and the J gene lost 1 base, with 13 bases spanning the gap. The germline gives CDR1 MRHNA, CDR2 SNTAGT. CDR3 protein: CASKEDSMNTGELFF. Written as DNA, the CDR3 is TGTGCCAGCAAGGAGGATAGCATGAACACCGGGGAGCTGTTTTTT.

This clonotype was detected ten times or more. V and J are TRBV19 and TRBJ2-6; no clear D. Germline-derived CDR1 and CDR2 are LNHDA and SQIVND (reference sequence). CDR3 length equals 16 residues. V was shortened by 8 bases and J by 0 bases, with 14 bases between the two germline ends. The CDR3 loop reads CASLGRSHSGANVLTF. As DNA, the CDR3 is TGTGCCAGTCTAGGGCGGTCCCACTCTGGGGCCAACGTCCTGACTTTC.

This chain connects TRBV2 to TRBJ2-7; D is ambiguous. The ends were cut back, 4 bases at V and 6 bases at J, with 10 bases in the middle. From germline, CDR1 is SNHLY and CDR2 FYNNEI. This CDR3 contains 12 residues. CDR3 loop: CASSVSPREQYF. Written as DNA, the CDR3 is TGTGCCAGCAGTGTGTCACCCCGCGAGCAGTACTTC.

The chain combines TRBV2 with TRBJ2-1; 7 bases line up with TRBD1. Trimming took 5 bases from V and 5 from J; bases not matched to a gene: 3. This CDR3 has 13 residues. The germline gives CDR1 SNHLY, CDR2 FYNNEI. The DNA of the CDR3 is TGTGCCAGCAGTCCGACAGGGCACAATGAGCAGTTCTTC. Encoded protein: CASSPTGHNEQFF. The full variable domain, completed using reference TRBV2 and TRBJ2-1, is EPEVTQTPSHQVTQMGQEVILRCVPISNHLYFYWYRQILGQKVEFLVSFYNNEISEKSEIFDDQFSVERPDGSNFTLKIRSTKLEDSAMYFCASSPTGHNEQFFGPGTRLTVL.

This chain links TRBV6-6 with TRBJ2-7, with TRBD2 identical over 10 bases. The CDR3 sequence is 20 residues long. Germline V lookup: CDR1 MNHNY, CDR2 SVGAGI (reference sequence). The V segment lost 5 bases and the J segment 1 base; nucleotides outside the gene matches: 20. The CDR3 DNA reads TGTGCCAGCAGTACCCCTGGCGGGACTAGCGTCACCTTTCTGTCCTACGAGCAGTACTTC. Translation: CASSTPGGTSVTFLSYEQYF.

This clonotype was picked up a small number of times. The chain recombines TRBV5-1 with TRBJ2-2; the D is unclear. Trimming stripped 0 bases from V and 7 bases from J, with 19 bases between. Germline values: CDR1 SGHRS, CDR2 YFSETQ. The CDR3 has 17 residues. As DNA, the CDR3 is TGCGCCAGCAGCTTGGCGCGGAGAAGGATCATGAACGGGGAGCTGTTTTTT. Translating it yields CASSLARRRIMNGELFF.

Ten or more counts support this clonotype. This rearrangement joins TRBV7-8 to TRBJ1-5; no reliable D call. This CDR3 contains 17 residues. Germline lookup yields CDR1 SGHVS and CDR2 FQNEAQ. The V and J ends lost 3 bases and 0 bases respectively, with 15 bases between them. The CDR3 nucleotides are TGTGCCAGCAGCTTGTTGAGGAACGAATATAGCAATCAGCCCCAGCATTTT. Amino acids: CASSLLRNEYSNQPQHF.

This clonotype was picked up many times. J is TRBJ2-5 and V is TRBV2; D gene uncertain. V dropped 7 bases and J dropped 2 bases, with 8 bases sitting between them. The CDR3 runs 12 residues. Germline assignment: CDR1 SNHLY and CDR2 FYNNEI. This CDR3 is CASITAQETQYF. Written as DNA, the CDR3 is TGTGCCAGCATAACAGCGCAAGAGACCCAGTACTTC.

This clonotype was observed many times. J is TRBJ2-1 and V is TRBV12-3 or TRBV12-4; 9 bases agree with TRBD1. CDR3 length: 13 amino acids. V lost 2 bases and J lost 15; bases outside the gene matches: 8. The CDR3: CASSLSGTGNLFF. The CDR3 bases are TGTGCCAGCAGTTTATCCGGGACAGGGAACCTGTTCTTC.

In this sample, this clonotype turned up many times. Here the CDR3 reads CASGLGVNQPQHF. The CDR3 nucleotides are TGTGCTAGTGGTTTGGGTGTAAATCAGCCCCAGCATTTT. V and J are TRBV12-5 and TRBJ1-5; D ambiguous. Germline CDR1 is LGHNT and CDR2 is FRNRAP. Trimming shortened V by 1 base and J by 4 bases, and 5 bases separated the two germline ends. The CDR3 totals 13 residues.

This clonotype has just a few counts. Being one base from a much bigger clone, this may be a read error. J is TRBJ1-1 and V is TRBV3-1, with TRBD1 identical over 10 bases. In germline, CDR1 is LGHDT, CDR2 YNNKEL (reference sequence). With V trimmed by 3 bases and J by 1 base, 2 bases remained unmatched. The CDR3 loop spans 15 amino acids. CDR3 DNA: TGTGCCAGCAGCCACCGGGACAGGGGGAACACTGAAGCTTTCTTT. It specifies CASSHRDRGNTEAFF. Using reference TRBV3-1 and TRBJ1-1 for the parts outside the CDR3, the full variable domain is DTAVSQTPKYLVTQMGNDKSIKCEQNLGHDTMYWYKQDSKKFLKIMFSYNNKELIINETVPNRFSPKSPDKAHLNLHINSLELGDSAVYFCASSHRDRGNTEAFFGQGTRLTVV.

Many counts were recorded for this clonotype. The chain carries TRBV14 and TRBJ1-2, with 8 bases aligning to TRBD1. This CDR3 has 15 amino acids. From germline, CDR1 is SGHDN and CDR2 FVKESK. V shed 3 bases, J shed 2 bases, and the junction held 5 bases outside the gene matches. CDR3 amino acids: CASSHSTGANYGYTF. DNA for the CDR3: TGTGCCAGCAGCCATTCGACAGGGGCGAACTATGGCTACACCTTC.

The chain recombines TRBV7-9 with TRBJ2-6, with unresolved D. The CDR3 runs to 15 residues. V was cut by 1 base and J by 2 bases, with 6 bases left in between. The germline gives CDR1 SEHNR, CDR2 FQNEAQ (reference sequence). This CDR3 is CASSLDNTGANVLTF. CDR3 DNA sequence: TGTGCCAGCAGCTTAGACAACACTGGGGCCAACGTCCTGACTTTC.

Only a few counts were recorded for this clonotype. V and J are TRBV9 and TRBJ2-5; 14 bases map to TRBD2. The V and J ends lost 4 bases and 6 bases, in that order; junction bases with no gene match: 5. The CDR3 has 15 amino acids. Germline CDR1 is SGDLS and CDR2 is YYNGEE. The CDR3 nucleotides are TGTGCCAGCAGCCGATGGACTAGCGGGAGGAAGACCCAGTACTTC. Its protein product is CASSRWTSGRKTQYF.

Only a few counts were recorded for this clonotype. The chain recombines TRBV20-1 with TRBJ1-6; D gene unclear. The length of the CDR3 is 17 residues. V was trimmed by 0 bases and J by 5 bases, leaving 17 bases between them. In germline, CDR1 is DFQATT, CDR2 SNEGSKA (reference sequence). CDR3 bases: TGCAGTGCTAGAGATAGAGGCACAGTTTTCGATAATTCACCCCTCCACTTT. It specifies CSARDRGTVFDNSPLHF.

This clonotype was counted many times. A read error may account for a junction end that differs from germline. This chain connects TRBV7-3 to TRBJ2-5, with 7 bases that match TRBD1. Germline V gene lookup returns CDR1 SGHTA and CDR2 FQGTGA. The CDR3 runs to 16 residues. CDR3 sequence: CASSLTGARGVETQYF. The CDR3 DNA reads TGTGCCAGCAGCCTAACAGGGGCGCGAGGAGTCGAGACCCAGTACTTC.

The rearrangement joins TRBV29-1 to TRBJ2-2; possibly TRBD2 for D (5 bases). V dropped 4 bases and J dropped 2 bases, with 11 bases sitting between them. The CDR3 has 14 residues. Germline CDR1 is SQVTM and CDR2 is ANQGSEA. The DNA for the CDR3 is TGCAGCGTTGTTCCGGGAATAAACACCGGGGAGCTGTTTTTT. Residues: CSVVPGINTGELFF.

This clonotype was detected many times. The CDR3 nucleotides are TGTGCCAGCAGCTGGACTAGCGGAAACACCGGGGAGCTGTTTTTT. It is translated as CASSWTSGNTGELFF. The chain links TRBV7-2 to TRBJ2-2, with 10 bases lining up with TRBD2. V trimming: 4 bases; J trimming: 2 bases; junction bases outside the gene matches: 1. Germline V gene lookup returns CDR1 SGHTA and CDR2 FQGNSA. This CDR3 has 15 amino acids.

In its sample, this clonotype was seen many times. The gene calls are TRBV12-3 or TRBV12-4 and TRBJ1-1, with D perhaps TRBD1 (6 bases). The germline V and J ends were trimmed by 5 bases and 5 bases, with 15 bases remaining between them. The CDR3 totals 14 residues. The CDR3 bases are TGTGCCAGCAGTAAACAGGGTGGGGGAACTGAAGCTTTCTTT. Protein: CASSKQGGGTEAFF.

This clonotype was seen at least ten times. The chain has TRBV7-2 and TRBJ2-3, with TRBD2 identical over 12 bases. CDR1 and CDR2 (germline): SGHTA, FQGNSA. The V and J ends lost 3 bases and 1 base, in that order; junction bases with no gene match: 5. This CDR3 is built from 17 residues. The CDR3 sequence: CASSFRLAGAGTDTQYF. For the CDR3, the DNA is TGTGCCAGCAGCTTCCGACTAGCGGGGGCGGGCACAGATACGCAGTATTTT.

This clonotype has ten or more counts. The chain carries TRBV7-6 and TRBJ2-3; 8 nucleotides align to TRBD2. The CDR3 contains 14 residues. After removal of 5 bases from V and 4 bases from J, the junction contained 5 bases not matched to a gene. Per the germline V gene, CDR1 is SGHVS and CDR2 is FNYEAQ. DNA for the CDR3: TGTGCCAGCAGCCTAAGCGGGGGCCCAGATACGCAGTATTTT. Translated, it gives CASSLSGGPDTQYF.

This clonotype was counted ten times or more. The chain employs TRBV9 and TRBJ2-7, with D perhaps being TRBD1 or TRBD2 (5 bases each). This CDR3 spans 15 amino acids. Germline values: CDR1 SGDLS, CDR2 YYNGEE. V lost 3 bases and J lost 3, with 16 bases in between. CDR3 DNA sequence: TGTGCCAGCAGCGAACGACCCCAGAGGGGCTACGAGCAGTACTTC. It encodes CASSERPQRGYEQYF.

This clonotype has a count of ten or more. V usage is TRBV10-3 and J usage is TRBJ2-3; 7 positions match TRBD2. Germline values: CDR1 ENHRY, CDR2 SYGVKD. Trimming at V came to 8 bases and at J to 1 base, leaving 3 bases not matched to a gene. The CDR3 has 13 residues. The CDR3 sequence is CAIGGRGTDTQYF. The CDR3 DNA reads TGTGCCATCGGCGGGAGAGGCACAGATACGCAGTATTTT.

Regarding this clonotype: One junction end disagrees with the germline gene, perhaps due to a read error. The J gene is TRBJ2-7, the V gene TRBV2, with D possibly matching TRBD1 (6 bases). There are 13 residues in the CDR3. CDR1 and CDR2 from the germline V gene are SNHLY and FYNNEI. The CDR3 region is CASSSGQLTGQSF. DNA for the CDR3: TGTGCCAGCAGTTCAGGACAGCTCACAGGGCAGAGCTTC.

The chain joins TRBV13 to TRBJ1-2; 8 nucleotides match TRBD1. After removal of 5 bases from V and 4 bases from J, the junction contained 9 bases not matched to a gene. Germline assignment: CDR1 PRHDT and CDR2 FYEKMQ (reference sequence). This CDR3 spans 15 amino acids. DNA for the CDR3: TGTGCCAGCAGCCTCTACGGACAGGGAAGCTATGGCTACACCTTC. This codes for CASSLYGQGSYGYTF.

This clonotype has ten or more counts. The gene calls are TRBV27 and TRBJ1-6; D is perhaps TRBD1 (6 bases). Looked up from germline, CDR1 is MNHEY and CDR2 is SMNVEV (reference sequence). V dropped 4 bases and J dropped 10 bases, with 11 bases sitting between them. CDR3 length: 13 residues. CDR3 coding DNA: TGTGCCAGCAGTTCGGGCAGGGGCTCACCCCTCCACTTT. It is translated as CASSSGRGSPLHF.

In this sample, this clonotype turned up a few times. V usage is TRBV2 and J usage is TRBJ2-7; the match to TRBD2 covers 10 bases. This CDR3 region has 14 residues. The J segment lost 3 bases and the V segment lost 6 bases, leaving 5 bases of the junction unmatched. The germline V gene has CDR1 SNHLY and CDR2 FYNNEI. CDR3 nucleotides: TGTGCCAGCAGCGGCGCTAGCGGGGGCTACGAGCAGTACTTC. Translating it yields CASSGASGGYEQYF. Full variable domain (outside the CDR3, taken from reference TRBV2 and TRBJ2-7): EPEVTQTPSHQVTQMGQEVILRCVPISNHLYFYWYRQILGQKVEFLVSFYNNEISEKSEIFDDQFSVERPDGSNFTLKIRSTKLEDSAMYFCASSGASGGYEQYFGPGTRLTVT.

This clonotype was seen many times. The rearrangement joins TRBV7-2 to TRBJ1-5; D ambiguous. The CDR3 spans 14 residues. Germline CDR1 is SGHTA and CDR2 is FQGNSA. Between the trimmed V and J ends, which lost 3 bases and 3 bases, there was a span of 9 bases. In DNA form, the CDR3 reads TGTGCCAGCAGCTTGCGAAAGGACAATCAGCCCCAGCATTTT. As protein: CASSLRKDNQPQHF.

The genes are TRBV12-3 or TRBV12-4 and TRBJ1-1; D is uncertain. The CDR3 runs 14 residues. V was cut by 8 bases and J by 4 bases, with 17 bases left in between. Here the CDR3 DNA reads TGTGCCAGCGGTCCCCCTGGGATCGGCACTGAAGCTTTCTTT. Residues: CASGPPGIGTEAFF.

The sample holds many counts of this clonotype. The J gene is TRBJ2-7, the V gene TRBV10-3; 7 bases line up with TRBD1. CDR3 size: 14 residues. The V gene end was trimmed by 4 bases and the J gene end by 3 bases; junction bases not matched to a gene: 6. From germline, CDR1 is ENHRY and CDR2 SYGVKD. CDR3 sequence reads: CAISGLGQNYEQYF. In DNA form, the CDR3 reads TGTGCCATCAGTGGCCTGGGACAGAACTACGAGCAGTACTTC.